Presented here are 22 T cell receptor beta chains from one specimen sequenced in a study of Ad26.COV2.S vaccination and SARS-CoV-2 variants. The sample's treatment: roughly 20 received Ad26.COV2.S at low or high dose, single or two shots; 5 received placebo; per-sample allocation not given. The study sampled participants on day 63 after the first vaccine or placebo injection. Repertoires were generated with immunoSEQ multiplex PCR, while TCRdb's copy carries only in-frame clones and drops some. This sample has about 440,000 clones, with 80% to 95% found just once. This sample comprised peripheral blood, obtained in a trial of Ad26.COV2.S vaccine versus placebo. These receptors were obtained from a person between 18 and 65 years old who received the Ad26.COV2.S COVID-19 vaccine or a placebo.

The table lists this clone with a count of one. The CDR3 sequence is CASSAGVGVTGELFF. The CDR3 DNA follows: TGCGCCAGCAGTGCCGGTGTTGGGGTCACCGGGGAGCTGTTTTTT. This chain connects TRBV5-1 to TRBJ2-2; D is ambiguous. This CDR3 has 15 amino acids. CDR1 and CDR2 from the germline V gene are SGHRS and YFSETQ. Trimming cost V 5 bases and J 4 bases, with 15 bases left between them.

The rearrangement joins TRBV5-5 to TRBJ2-7, with D perhaps matching TRBD1 or TRBD2 (6 bases each). V shed 0 bases and J shed 9 bases, with 10 bases lying between them. Germline V gene sequence: CDR1 SGHKS, CDR2 YYEKEE (reference sequence). There are 12 residues in the CDR3. The CDR3 bases are TGTGCCAGCAGCTTGGAGGGGGGCGGGCAGTACTTC. It translates to CASSLEGGGQYF.

This rearrangement joins TRBV28 to TRBJ2-1; possibly TRBD1 or TRBD2 for D (5 bases each). CDR3 length equals 13 residues. Trimming cost V 3 bases and J 9 bases, with 12 bases left between them. CDR1 is MDHEN, CDR2 SYDVKM, per germline. The CDR3 DNA reads TGTGCCAGCAGTTTGGGACGAAGGTCTGAGCAGTTCTTC. This sequence encodes CASSLGRRSEQFF.

DNA for the CDR3: TGTGCCAGCAGGAGTAGGACAGGGGGCTATCAGCCCCAGCATTTT. Its translation: CASRSRTGGYQPQHF. The V call is TRBV6-5, the J call TRBJ1-5, with 11 bases identical to TRBD1. Losses at the gene ends were 6 bases for V and 5 bases for J; bases not matched to a gene: 6. CDR1 is MNHEY and CDR2 is SVGAGI in the germline V gene. This CDR3 region has 15 residues.

This clone was picked up one time. V is TRBV7-9 and J is TRBJ1-1; D not resolved. Germline assignment: CDR1 SEHNR and CDR2 FQNEAQ (reference sequence). V was clipped by 6 bases and J by 5 bases, with 7 bases between them. The length of the CDR3 is 11 residues. CDR3 in DNA: TGTGCCAGCAGGAGGGAAACTGAAGCTTTCTTT. It encodes CASRRETEAFF. The whole variable domain, remainder taken from reference TRBV7-9 and TRBJ1-1, is DTGVSQNPRHKITKRGQNVTFRCDPISEHNRLYWYRQTLGQGPEFLTYFQNEAQLEKSRLLSDRFSAERPKGSFSTLEIQRTEQGDSAMYLCASRRETEAFFGQGTRLTVV.

The J gene is TRBJ2-7, the V gene TRBV4-1; D is uncertain. The CDR3 loop spans 13 amino acids. V was pared by 6 bases and J by 3 bases, with 12 bases between. Germline-derived CDR1 and CDR2 are MGHRA and YSYEKL. Here the CDR3 reads CASSAIGVYEQYF. In DNA form, the CDR3 reads TGCGCCAGCAGTGCCATAGGAGTCTACGAGCAGTACTTC.

This clone showed up just once. The chain couples TRBV10-1 to TRBJ1-6; perhaps TRBD1 as D (5 bases). The CDR3 covers 15 residues. Germline V gives CDR1 WNHNN, CDR2 SYGVQD (reference sequence). Trimming removed 7 bases at V and 6 bases at J, with 16 bases between. The CDR3 DNA reads TGCGCCAGCACCGGGGGACTAAGGGGTAATTCACCCCTCCACTTT. This encodes CASTGGLRGNSPLHF.

The chain is built from TRBV21-1 and TRBJ1-2; TRBD1 is the table's D call, not checked against the DNA. TRBV21-1 is deemed a pseudogene. This CDR3 spans 15 amino acids. The DNA of the CDR3 is TGTGCCAGCAACTTAGACAGGGGCCAAACCTATGGCTACACCTTC. Its protein is CASNLDRGQTYGYTF.

The gene calls are TRBV10-3 and TRBJ2-7; TRBD2 aligns across 10 bases. This CDR3 has 13 amino acids. J gave up 2 bases and V 9 bases, and 4 bases lay outside the gene matches. Germline CDR1 is ENHRY and CDR2 is SYGVKD. CDR3 coding DNA: TGTGCCATGAGCAGCGGGAGGGCCTACGAGCAGTACTTC. Encoded protein: CAMSSGRAYEQYF.

In the case of this clone: This sample also contains other DNA sequences that code for the same CDR3. This rearrangement joins TRBV3-1 (or the pseudogene TRBV3-2) to TRBJ2-3; unclear D gene. The germline CDR1 and CDR2 sequences are LGHDT and YNNKEL (reference sequence). Trimming left V 0 bases short and J 0 bases short, with 4 bases between. CDR3 length: 14 residues. The CDR3 sequence is CASSQDRSTDTQYF. As DNA, the CDR3 is TGTGCCAGCAGCCAAGATAGGAGCACAGATACGCAGTATTTT.

This chain joins TRBV30 and TRBJ1-5; D is unresolved. Trimming took 0 bases from V and 3 from J, leaving 9 bases between them. Germline V gene sequence: CDR1 GTSNPN, CDR2 SVGIG (reference sequence). The CDR3 is 14 amino acids. CDR3 bases: TGTGCCTGGAGTGTAGGGTCAGTCAATCAGCCCCAGCATTTT. Encoded protein: CAWSVGSVNQPQHF. The whole variable domain, filled in from reference TRBV30 and TRBJ1-5, reads SQTIHQWPATLVQPVGSPLSLECTVEGTSNPNLYWYRQAAGRGLQLLFYSVGIGQISSEVPQNLSASRPQDRQFILSSKKLLLSDSGFYLCAWSVGSVNQPQHFGDGTRLSIL.

The chain couples TRBV6-2 or TRBV6-3 to TRBJ2-7; unclear D gene. Trimming took off 6 bases at V and 0 bases at J, with 12 bases between the two ends. The CDR3 extends over 14 amino acids. Germline V gene sequence: CDR1 MNHEY, CDR2 SVGEGT. The CDR3 loop reads CASSPYLSSYEQYF. As DNA, the CDR3 is TGTGCCAGCAGCCCCTACTTAAGCTCCTACGAGCAGTACTTC.

The rearrangement uses TRBV15 and TRBJ2-3; 12 bases fit TRBD2. This CDR3 contains 16 residues. J was trimmed by 2 bases and V by 4 bases; bases with no gene match: 4. Germline-derived CDR1 and CDR2 are LNHNV and YYDKDF (reference sequence). The CDR3 is CATSTRTSGNTDTQYF. DNA of the CDR3: TGTGCCACCAGCACCCGGACTAGCGGGAACACAGATACGCAGTATTTT.

CDR3 sequence reads: CASSFSGGGYGYTF. Written as DNA, the CDR3 is TGTGCCAGCAGCTTTTCGGGGGGCGGCTATGGCTACACCTTC. J is TRBJ1-2 and V is TRBV11-2; TRBD1 is a possible D gene (6 bases). Germline CDR1 and CDR2: SGHAT and FQNNGV. The CDR3 has 14 residues. Trimming took off 3 bases at V and 4 bases at J, with 12 bases between the two ends.

The chain employs TRBV27 and TRBJ2-1, with 8 nucleotides matching TRBD2. The CDR3 length is 13 residues. The ends lost 7 bases at V and 5 bases at J; junction bases unmatched: 4. Germline V gene lookup returns CDR1 MNHEY and CDR2 SMNVEV (reference sequence). CDR3 loop: CASNSGMNNEQFF. The CDR3 region has the DNA TGTGCCAGCAATAGCGGGATGAACAATGAGCAGTTCTTC.

CDR3 amino acids: CASSFDSGRASGELFF. CDR3 in DNA: TGCGCCAGCAGCTTTGATAGCGGGAGGGCCTCCGGGGAGCTGTTTTTT. The V call is TRBV5-1, the J call TRBJ2-2; TRBD2 aligns across 11 bases. The CDR3 has 16 residues. Germline-derived CDR1 and CDR2 are SGHRS and YFSETQ. V shed 2 bases and J 6 bases; nucleotides not matched to a gene: 6. Looking up the rest from reference TRBV5-1 and TRBJ2-2 gives the full variable domain: KAGVTQTPRYLIKTRGQQVTLSCSPISGHRSVSWYQQTPGQGLQFLFEYFSETQRNKGNFPGRFSGRQFSNSRSEMNVSTLELGDSALYLCASSFDSGRASGELFFGEGSRLTVL.

The gene calls are TRBV7-2 and TRBJ2-3; D unresolved. The CDR3 runs to 14 residues. Germline CDR1 SGHTA, CDR2 FQGNSA. V lost 3 bases and J lost 6, with 13 bases in between. The chain's CDR3 is CASSLPPYKDTQYF. CDR3 DNA sequence: TGTGCCAGCAGCTTGCCTCCCTATAAGGATACGCAGTATTTT.

The chain couples TRBV18 to TRBJ2-7; D is undetermined. The CDR3 has 14 amino acids. The germline V gene has CDR1 KGHSH and CDR2 LQKENI. Trimming pared 3 bases from V and 0 bases from J, leaving 9 bases between. The CDR3 nucleotides read TGTGCCAGCTCACCGTCTCGGGCCTCCTACGAGCAGTACTTC. This encodes CASSPSRASYEQYF.

The rearrangement joins TRBV4-1 to TRBJ1-4; no definite D call. The V gene's germline CDR1 is MGHRA and CDR2 YSYEKL. V was cut by 3 bases and J by 8 bases, with 19 bases left in between. CDR3 length: 16 residues. The CDR3 is CASSQNPDSRAEKLFF. For the CDR3, the DNA is TGCGCCAGCAGCCAGAACCCGGACTCCCGCGCCGAAAAACTGTTTTTT.

This chain connects TRBV5-5 to TRBJ1-2; D is ambiguous. With 1 base removed from V and 8 bases from J, the gap between germline ends came to 15 bases. Germline lookup yields CDR1 SGHKS and CDR2 YYEKEE (reference sequence). This CDR3 spans 14 amino acids. The chain's CDR3 is CASSLFSRGEGYTF. The CDR3 DNA is TGTGCCAGCAGCTTGTTCTCCCGCGGAGAGGGCTACACCTTC.

The chain recombines TRBV29-1 with TRBJ2-5; TRBD1 matches 8 bases. CDR3 length: 14 amino acids. The V segment lost 4 bases and the J segment 3 bases; nucleotides outside the gene matches: 7. The germline V gene encodes CDR1 SQVTM and CDR2 ANQGSEA. CDR3 in amino acids: CSVASRTGKETQYF. The CDR3 coding sequence is TGCAGCGTTGCCAGTAGGACAGGGAAAGAGACCCAGTACTTC. Complete variable domain (other parts from reference TRBV29-1 and TRBJ2-5): SAVISQKPSRDICQRGTSLTIQCQVDSQVTMMFWYRQQPGQSLTLIATANQGSEATYESGFVIDKFPISRPNLTFSTLTVSNMSPEDSSIYLCSVASRTGKETQYFGPGTRLLVL.

This chain joins TRBV5-1 and TRBJ2-2; possible D gene TRBD2, 6 bases. CDR1 and CDR2 from the germline V gene are SGHRS and YFSETQ. The CDR3 runs to 16 residues. V was shortened by 3 bases and J by 4 bases, with 16 bases between the two germline ends. The CDR3 DNA follows: TGCGCCAGCAGCTGGGGCCTGGAGGGTGCCACCGGGGAGCTGTTTTTT. The encoded protein is CASSWGLEGATGELFF.